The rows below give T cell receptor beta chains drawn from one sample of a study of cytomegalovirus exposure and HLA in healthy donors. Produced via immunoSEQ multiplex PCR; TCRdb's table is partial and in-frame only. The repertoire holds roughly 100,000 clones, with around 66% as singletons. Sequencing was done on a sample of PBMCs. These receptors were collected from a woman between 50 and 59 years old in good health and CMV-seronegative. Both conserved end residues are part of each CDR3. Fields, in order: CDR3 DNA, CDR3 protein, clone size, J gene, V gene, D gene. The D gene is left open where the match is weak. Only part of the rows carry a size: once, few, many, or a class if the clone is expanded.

DNA: TGTGCCAGCAGCTTACCGACTAGCGGGAGCACAGATACGCAGTATTTT
CDR3: CASSLPTSGSTDTQYF
size: NA
J: TRBJ2-3
V: TRBV5-4
D: TRBD2

DNA: TGTGCCAGCAGGCCCCTAGTATCAGCCGGGGAGCTGTTTTTT
CDR3: CASRPLVSAGELFF
size: few
J: TRBJ2-2
V: TRBV7-7
D: NA

DNA: TGTGCCAGCAACCCCGGACAGGTGAACACTGAAGCTTTCTTT
CDR3: CASNPGQVNTEAFF
size: NA
J: TRBJ1-1
V: TRBV7-2
D: TRBD1

DNA: TGTGCCAGTAGCGCGACTAGCGGGGGGATGCAAGAGACCCAGTACTTC
CDR3: CASSATSGGMQETQYF
size: NA
J: TRBJ2-5
V: TRBV19
D: TRBD2

DNA: TGTGCCAGCAGCTTCCGACTAGCGGGACGCACAGATACGCAGTATTTT
CDR3: CASSFRLAGRTDTQYF
size: NA
J: TRBJ2-3
V: TRBV7-2
D: TRBD2

DNA: TGTGCAGCGACAGGGCCCACTGAAGCTTTCTTT
CDR3: CAATGPTEAFF
size: NA
J: TRBJ1-1
V: TRBV28
D: TRBD1

DNA: TGTGCCAGCAGGGAGGACAGGGCCCTTCCGTATTCACCCCTCCACTTT
CDR3: CASREDRALPYSPLHF
size: NA
J: TRBJ1-6
V: TRBV28
D: TRBD1

DNA: TGCGCCAGCAGCACAGCTAGCGGAGGGCTCTACGAGCAGTACTTC
CDR3: CASSTASGGLYEQYF
size: NA
J: TRBJ2-7
V: TRBV5-1
D: TRBD2

DNA: TGTGCCAGCAGCTTAGCGGTCCGGGGCTACGAGCAGTACTTC
CDR3: CASSLAVRGYEQYF
size: NA
J: TRBJ2-7
V: TRBV11-2
D: NA

DNA: TGTGCCAGCACCGTCCCGGGACAGGGTCGTGGCTACACCTTC
CDR3: CASTVPGQGRGYTF
size: NA
J: TRBJ1-2
V: TRBV7-2
D: TRBD1

DNA: TGTGCCAGCAGCTTAGACACTAACACAGATACGCAGTATTTT
CDR3: CASSLDTNTDTQYF
size: NA
J: TRBJ2-3
V: TRBV7-9
D: NA

DNA: TGTGCCAGTAGTATCAGTGTTCTGGAGACCCAGTACTTC
CDR3: CASSISVLETQYF
size: NA
J: TRBJ2-5
V: TRBV19
D: NA

DNA: TGTGCCAGCAGCCCCGACAGGGGTAACTATGGCTACACCTTC
CDR3: CASSPDRGNYGYTF
size: NA
J: TRBJ1-2
V: TRBV14
D: TRBD1

DNA: TGTGCCAGCAGTTACCGGAGCGGGACACAAGAGACCCAGTACTTC
CDR3: CASSYRSGTQETQYF
size: NA
J: TRBJ2-5
V: TRBV6-6
D: NA

DNA: TGCAGCGTACCGGGACAGGGTTACTACAATGAGCAGTTCTTC
CDR3: CSVPGQGYYNEQFF
size: NA
J: TRBJ2-1
V: TRBV29-1
D: TRBD1

DNA: TGTGCCAGCAGCCCCATTTTGAGCAATCAGCCCCAGCATTTT
CDR3: CASSPILSNQPQHF
size: NA
J: TRBJ1-5
V: TRBV6-4
D: NA

DNA: TGTGCCAGCAATCGGGACAGTAGCTCCTACAATGAGCAGTTCTTC
CDR3: CASNRDSSSYNEQFF
size: NA
J: TRBJ2-1
V: TRBV6-5
D: TRBD1

DNA: TGCGCCAGCAGGCCGGAGGTAGCGGGGGGTTACGAGCAGTACTTC
CDR3: CASRPEVAGGYEQYF
size: NA
J: TRBJ2-7
V: TRBV5-1
D: TRBD2

DNA: TGTGCCTGGAACGGACAGCAGAATGAAAAACTGTTTTTT
CDR3: CAWNGQQNEKLFF
size: NA
J: TRBJ1-4
V: TRBV30
D: NA

DNA: TGTGCCAGCAGCTTAGGGCTAGCGGGAGGCGAGCAGTACTTC
CDR3: CASSLGLAGGEQYF
size: NA
J: TRBJ2-7
V: TRBV11-3
D: TRBD2

DNA: TGTGCCAGCAGCTTCAGGGTTAATGAGCAGTTCTTC
CDR3: CASSFRVNEQFF
size: NA
J: TRBJ2-1
V: TRBV7-6
D: NA

DNA: TGTGCCAGCAGTGACTCTCCCCACCCTGCAGGCTATGGCTACACCTTC
CDR3: CASSDSPHPAGYGYTF
size: NA
J: TRBJ1-2
V: TRBV6-4
D: NA

DNA: TGTGCCAGCAGTGAACTGAGAGGGCAGTCTTCTGGAAACACCATATATTTT
CDR3: CASSELRGQSSGNTIYF
size: once
J: TRBJ1-3
V: TRBV6-1
D: NA

DNA: TGTGCCATCAGTCGGACAGGTGAGGGGTTCTACGAGCAGTACTTC
CDR3: CAISRTGEGFYEQYF
size: NA
J: TRBJ2-7
V: TRBV10-3
D: TRBD1

DNA: TGCGCCAGCAGGTTGGCGGCGGGTGGGTGGAGCTCCTACGAGCAGTACTTC
CDR3: CASRLAAGGWSSYEQYF
size: NA
J: TRBJ2-7
V: TRBV5-1
D: NA

DNA: TGCGCCAGCAGTGAGGTGGGGGCGCCGACAGATACGCAGTATTTT
CDR3: CASSEVGAPTDTQYF
size: NA
J: TRBJ2-3
V: TRBV10-1
D: NA

DNA: TGTGCCAGCAGCATGGCAGGGCCCTCTAACTATGGCTACACCTTC
CDR3: CASSMAGPSNYGYTF
size: few
J: TRBJ1-2
V: TRBV13
D: NA

DNA: TGCGCCAGCAGCACGACAGGATGGAAACCCGGGGAGCTGTTTTTT
CDR3: CASSTTGWKPGELFF
size: NA
J: TRBJ2-2
V: TRBV5-1
D: NA

DNA: TGCAGCGGGGGACAGTGGGACTATGGCTACACCTTC
CDR3: CSGGQWDYGYTF
size: few
J: TRBJ1-2
V: TRBV29-1
D: TRBD1

DNA: TGTGCCTGGAGTCCGGGACAGGGCCCAGATACGCAGTATTTT
CDR3: CAWSPGQGPDTQYF
size: NA
J: TRBJ2-3
V: TRBV30
D: TRBD1

DNA: TGTGCCAGCAGTAGACAGGGGATGAACACCGGGGAGCTGTTTTTT
CDR3: CASSRQGMNTGELFF
size: NA
J: TRBJ2-2
V: TRBV27
D: TRBD1

DNA: TGTGCCACCAGCAGAGGATCTAACAGGGGCAATCAGCCCCAGCATTTT
CDR3: CATSRGSNRGNQPQHF
size: NA
J: TRBJ1-5
V: TRBV15
D: NA

DNA: TGTGCCAGCAGCTTAGTTGGGACAATAGAGACCCAGTACTTC
CDR3: CASSLVGTIETQYF
size: NA
J: TRBJ2-5
V: TRBV7-9
D: NA

DNA: TGTGCCAGCAGCCTTGAGAGTATCACTGAAGCTTTCTTT
CDR3: CASSLESITEAFF
size: NA
J: TRBJ1-1
V: TRBV14
D: NA

DNA: TGTGCTAGTGGTTTCGGTGACAGGGTGAACGAGCAGTACTTC
CDR3: CASGFGDRVNEQYF
size: once
J: TRBJ2-7
V: TRBV12-5
D: TRBD1

DNA: TGTGCCAGCAGCTCCGGGGTTATTTTTGGACAGGGGAGCTCCTACGAGCAGTACTTC
CDR3: CASSSGVIFGQGSSYEQYF
size: few
J: TRBJ2-7
V: TRBV7-9
D: TRBD1

DNA: TGTGCCAGCAGCCCACAGGGACCCCCAACTAATGAAAAACTGTTTTTT
CDR3: CASSPQGPPTNEKLFF
size: NA
J: TRBJ1-4
V: TRBV4-2
D: NA

DNA: TGCGCCAGCAGCGGACAGGGGATCGGTGGGGAGACCCAGTACTTC
CDR3: CASSGQGIGGETQYF
size: NA
J: TRBJ2-5
V: TRBV5-1
D: TRBD1

DNA: TGTGCCAGCAGCTTGGGGTACAGGAAAGTTAACACCGGGGAGCTGTTTTTT
CDR3: CASSLGYRKVNTGELFF
size: NA
J: TRBJ2-2
V: TRBV7-8
D: NA

DNA: TGTGCCAGCAGCTTGACCGGGAACACTGAAGCTTTCTTT
CDR3: CASSLTGNTEAFF
size: few
J: TRBJ1-1
V: TRBV5-6
D: NA

DNA: TGTGCCAGCAGCTTGGGAACCGGGGGCGAGCAGTACTTC
CDR3: CASSLGTGGEQYF
size: few
J: TRBJ2-7
V: TRBV5-8
D: NA

DNA: TGTGCCAGCTCACCACTGATTAGACGACAGGGGCGCGACTATGGCTACACCTTC
CDR3: CASSPLIRRQGRDYGYTF
size: NA
J: TRBJ1-2
V: TRBV18
D: TRBD1

DNA: TGTGCCAGCAGAAGCGGACAGAACTCCTACGAGCAGTACTTC
CDR3: CASRSGQNSYEQYF
size: NA
J: TRBJ2-7
V: TRBV6-1
D: NA

DNA: TGTGCCAGCTCGAGGGAGTCTCGATTTGGGGAGACCCAGTACTTC
CDR3: CASSRESRFGETQYF
size: NA
J: TRBJ2-5
V: TRBV2
D: NA

DNA: TGTGCCAGCAGCCCAGATCCCCTAGCGGGAGTCGAGCAGTACTTC
CDR3: CASSPDPLAGVEQYF
size: once
J: TRBJ2-7
V: TRBV7-2
D: TRBD2

DNA: TGTGCCAGCAGCCCCGGGGAGGGACGCGGGCCCCAGCATTTT
CDR3: CASSPGEGRGPQHF
size: NA
J: TRBJ1-5
V: TRBV4-2
D: NA

DNA: TGTGCCAGCAGCCTAACGGGACTAGGTGTTAGCGGGGAGCTGTTTTTT
CDR3: CASSLTGLGVSGELFF
size: NA
J: TRBJ2-2
V: TRBV5-4
D: TRBD2

DNA: TGCGCCAGCAGCTCCGGAGCGACGAGCTCCTACGAGCAGTACTTC
CDR3: CASSSGATSSYEQYF
size: NA
J: TRBJ2-7
V: TRBV5-1
D: NA

DNA: TGTGCCAGCAGTAAGGACTTCTCTGGGGCCAACGTCCTGACTTTC
CDR3: CASSKDFSGANVLTF
size: few
J: TRBJ2-6
V: TRBV6-6
D: NA

DNA: TGTGCCAGCAGACGCCTACAGGGGACGACCCAGTACTTC
CDR3: CASRRLQGTTQYF
size: once
J: TRBJ2-5
V: TRBV6-5
D: TRBD1

DNA: TGTGCCAGCAGCGAAAGCGGGGTCCAAGAGACCCAGTACTTC
CDR3: CASSESGVQETQYF
size: NA
J: TRBJ2-5
V: TRBV5-4
D: TRBD2